This section outlines one T cell receptor beta chain sequence together with its context. The table came from immunoSEQ multiplex PCR; TCRdb's copy has only in-frame clones and leaves some out. The sample lists roughly 2.2 million clones, about 92% occurring once. CDR1 and CDR2 from the germline V gene are SGDLS and YYNGEE. V was pared by 3 bases and J by 8 bases, with 21 bases between. The CDR3 covers 16 residues. This specimen comes from a study of shared clonotypes between healthy human individuals. Overall study context: The study drew on two women and three men aged 18 to 49 as donors.

The V gene is TRBV9, the J gene TRBJ2-1; TRBD2 might be the D (6 bases). Sequencing input: naive CD4+ T cells from PBMCs. Subset indicated: CD45RA+ positively selected. This TCR derives from a man younger than 35 in good health. Some clones in this sample may be carry-over from other donors' samples. This chain's CDR3 is CASSATGGPSVDEQFF. For the CDR3, the DNA is TGTGCCAGCAGCGCCACCGGAGGGCCGAGTGTAGATGAGCAGTTCTTC.